Described below is a single T cell receptor beta chain sequence and its context. Its antigen is not known. Germline V gene data show CDR1 as SGHNT and CDR2 as YYREEE (reference sequence). The ends were cut back, 0 bases at V and 5 bases at J, with 14 bases in the middle. The CDR3 is made up of 16 amino acids. This specimen comes from a study of cytomegalovirus exposure and HLA in healthy donors. Study-level points and caveats: The investigators catalogued 150 to 200 TCR beta chains as cytomegalovirus-associated. A few of the chains that were CMV-associated were confirmed in vitro to be specific for CMV antigens.

The PCR was carried out with 60 Vbeta primers and 13 Jbeta primers. In the source study's methods: Later analysis identified roughly 82 million unique TCR beta chains, about 10 million shared. TCRdb keeps only in-frame clones here, not all; method: immunoSEQ multiplex PCR. Clonal size and the V and J genes are those of that table, whereas D and trimming came from the DNA. The sample holds roughly 180,000 clones, around 80% seen once. The chain links TRBV5-4 to TRBJ2-2; TRBD1 is a possible D gene (5 bases). This TCR derives from a female donor in good health and CMV-seronegative. The sample consisted of PBMCs. This CDR3 is CASSLVAGLGTGELFF. CDR3 nucleotide sequence: TGTGCCAGCAGCTTGGTGGCAGGGTTGGGAACCGGGGAGCTGTTTTTT.